This T cell receptor (beta chain) was observed in a study of metastatic and nonmetastatic thyroid tumors (dated by TCRdb to 2020 to 2022). Notes on the research overall: For patients with malignant and with benign thyroid disease, the researchers compared repertoires between peripheral blood samples and tumor or nodule tissue samples. Beyond this particular receptor, the publication reports: In both blood and tumor samples, TCR beta diversity was reported to be significantly higher in malignant tumors than in benign nodules.

Via the germline V gene, CDR1 is MGHRA and CDR2 YSYEKL. CDR3 length: 15 amino acids, cysteine to phenylalanine. Only the CDR3 DNA stays, 45 bases, in frame from base 1. The germline ends are 19 bases apart after V is trimmed by 1 base and J by 12 bases. This clone showed up many times. Its antigen target is currently unknown. It has no much larger one-base neighbor in the sample; base qualities were not kept. No treatment had been received by any patient before thyroid surgery. Using T-cell receptor beta sequencing, the researchers looked back retrospectively at clinical samples from patients, gathered between the early 2010s and the late 2010s. The library was produced with PCR. Sequencing used an Illumina HiSeq 4000. High-throughput sequencing was used to profile the TCR beta-chain CDR3 region of each patient. Processing in the source paper ran as follows. The researchers built a classifier to tell apart papillary thyroid cancer patients with distant metastasis, based on CDR3 differences among clinicopathological groups. The Shannon index was used to assess repertoire diversity, and the Morisita-Horn index was used to assess tumor-blood repertoire similarity. Using fastp trimming at Q25 and MiXCR clonotype assembly, TCRdb reanalyzed the public sequencing data and kept in-frame beta chains. Here the V and J calls rest on TCRdb's processing, not on the authors' analysis. The sample profile shows tens of thousands of clones; less than 25% of them were found once. The top ten clones comprise around 15% of the sample.

Recombination connected TRBV4-1 to TRBJ2-1; the D gene is perhaps TRBD1 or TRBD2, each of them matching over 5 bases. Material for sequencing was blood. This TCR derives from a female donor with papillary thyroid cancer or a benign thyroid nodule (not recorded which). Some clones in this sample may be carry-over from other donors' samples. The CDR3 region has the sequence CASSQVRGRPGGQFF. The base sequence is TGCGCCAGCAGCCAAGTAAGGGGACGACCTGGGGGGCAGTTCTTC.